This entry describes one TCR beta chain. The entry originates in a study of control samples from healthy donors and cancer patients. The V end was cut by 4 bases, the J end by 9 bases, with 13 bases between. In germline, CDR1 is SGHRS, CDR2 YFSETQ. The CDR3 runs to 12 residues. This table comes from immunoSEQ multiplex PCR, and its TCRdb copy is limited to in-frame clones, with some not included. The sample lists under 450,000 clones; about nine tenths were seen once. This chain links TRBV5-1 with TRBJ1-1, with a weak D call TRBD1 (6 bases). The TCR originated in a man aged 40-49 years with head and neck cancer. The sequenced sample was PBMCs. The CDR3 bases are TGCGCCAGCAGCGTAAACAGGGAACAAGCTTTCTTT. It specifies CASSVNREQAFF.